The rows below give T cell receptor beta chains drawn from one sample of a study of cytomegalovirus exposure and HLA in healthy donors. Method: immunoSEQ multiplex PCR; TCRdb's copy keeps in-frame clones and lacks some. This table holds under 200,000 clones. Source material: PBMCs. The receptors here all came from a young man in good health and CMV-seronegative. CDR3s leave out the opening cysteine and the closing phenylalanine or tryptophan. Each record gives: J gene, V gene, D gene, CDR3 protein. D genes are given only for firm matches.

TRBJ2-5 TRBV5-1 TRBD1 ASSLTGGGGQETQY
NA TRBV7-9 TRBD1 ASSLGQGFYEQY
TRBJ2-5 TRBV28 NA ASSLLNRGETQY
TRBJ2-1 TRBV23-1 NA ASSPCAVSYNEQF
TRBJ2-7 TRBV5-6 NA ASSSVAGDSYEQY
TRBJ1-1 TRBV5-4 NA ASSTRQDTEAF
TRBJ2-7 TRBV19 NA ASSSLASFTYEQY
TRBJ2-3 TRBV7-3 TRBD1 ASSPRTGTRNTQY
TRBJ2-1 TRBV30 NA AWGGTAPFNEQF
TRBJ1-2 TRBV5-4 TRBD1 ASSAGQGDVYGYT
TRBJ2-3 TRBV4-3 TRBD2 ASSQVLAGTTDTQY
TRBJ1-6 TRBV5-1 TRBD1 ASRLTGDSPLH
TRBJ1-2 TRBV25-1 NA ASTLAGDGYT
TRBJ2-2 TRBV19 TRBD2 ASSIYWPGLAYALNTGELF
TRBJ2-7 TRBV11-2 NA ASSLVGWGQY
TRBJ2-6 TRBV2 NA ASKSDRNSGANVLT
TRBJ2-7 TRBV5-6 TRBD1 ASSYGQGTYEQY
TRBJ1-1 TRBV4-1 TRBD1 ASSQTYGTGAEAF
TRBJ1-1 TRBV30 NA AWSLDTFNTEAF
TRBJ1-1 TRBV4-3 NA ASSQGAGVNTEAF
TRBJ2-3 TRBV10-3 NA AISVGESTDTQY
TRBJ1-4 TRBV28 NA ASSGGTQREKLF
TRBJ1-3 TRBV4-1 NA ASSPTDTNSGNTIY
TRBJ2-7 TRBV25-1 NA ASSEGEDTQIYEQY
TRBJ2-7 TRBV19 TRBD1 ASSPPGTGYEQY
TRBJ2-5 TRBV7-9 TRBD2 ASSLALAGGQETQY
TRBJ1-5 TRBV6-5 NA ASRRYSNQPQH
TRBJ1-1 TRBV9 NA ASSVDGKKAF
TRBJ1-2 TRBV19 NA ASSRGPDGYT
TRBJ1-2 TRBV9 NA ASYNYGYT
TRBJ2-5 TRBV29-1 TRBD2 SVEDVGLAGAQGETQY
TRBJ2-7 TRBV9 TRBD1 ASSAGQSITYEQY
TRBJ1-1 TRBV27 TRBD1 ASSKGQGANTEAF